This T cell receptor (beta chain) was identified during a study of read filtering for tumor transcriptome and immune sequencing. About the research overall: Eight or nine patients were R-ISS I, roughly 17 were R-ISS II, roughly 7 were R-ISS III.

Points from the study as a whole: Correlation between methods rose after single-read clonotypes were removed.

The CDR3 loop spans 14 amino acids. Trimming shortened V by 3 bases and J by 3 bases, and 15 bases separated the two germline ends. Germline V gives CDR1 SQVTM, CDR2 ANQGSEA. Many counts were recorded for this clonotype. Its cognate antigen is unknown. At the time of active disease, bone marrow was collected from every patient. Molecular barcoded adaptors covering alpha/delta and beta/gamma chains were used on 400 to 450 ng RNA. One entry per CDR3 protein results from TCRdb running MiXCR on the reads. The profile shows approximately 90,000 distinct CDR3 sequences, more than 9% of them singletons. The receptor comes from a donor older than 35 with multiple myeloma. V gene TRBV29-1 combines with J gene TRBJ2-7; no reliable D call. The sequenced material came from a population of CD138-negative cells sorted from bone marrow. DNA for the CDR3: TGCAGCGTTGAGGGCCCCTCGGGCGTCTACGAGCAGTACTTC. Translating gives CSVEGPSGVYEQYF.